This T cell receptor (beta chain) was captured by sequencing in a study of cytomegalovirus exposure and HLA in healthy donors. On the study more broadly: Among the roughly 380 donors who were genotyped, about 80% fell in the genetic ancestry cluster that is associated with self-reported Caucasian donors.

This CDR3 has 14 amino acids. V gave up 1 base and J gave up 2 bases, with 9 bases separating them. CDR1 SGHNT and CDR2 YYREEE come from the germline V gene (reference sequence). 13 Jbeta primers and 60 Vbeta primers were used for the PCR. The method was immunoSEQ multiplex PCR; TCRdb's version includes in-frame clones alone and lacks a portion of them. The sample holds approximately 120,000 clones, almost 75% seen once. The chain is built from TRBV5-4 and TRBJ1-1; D not certain. Sequenced: PBMCs. This TCR came from a middle-aged man in good health and CMV-seronegative. CDR3: CASSLTASNTEAFF. DNA of the CDR3: TGTGCCAGCAGCTTGACGGCTAGTAACACTGAAGCTTTCTTT. Complete variable domain (other parts from reference TRBV5-4 and TRBJ1-1): ETGVTQSPTHLIKTRGQQVTLRCSSQSGHNTVSWYQQALGQGPQFIFQYYREEENGRGNFPPRFSGLQFPNYSSELNVNALELDDSALYLCASSLTASNTEAFFGQGTRLTVV.